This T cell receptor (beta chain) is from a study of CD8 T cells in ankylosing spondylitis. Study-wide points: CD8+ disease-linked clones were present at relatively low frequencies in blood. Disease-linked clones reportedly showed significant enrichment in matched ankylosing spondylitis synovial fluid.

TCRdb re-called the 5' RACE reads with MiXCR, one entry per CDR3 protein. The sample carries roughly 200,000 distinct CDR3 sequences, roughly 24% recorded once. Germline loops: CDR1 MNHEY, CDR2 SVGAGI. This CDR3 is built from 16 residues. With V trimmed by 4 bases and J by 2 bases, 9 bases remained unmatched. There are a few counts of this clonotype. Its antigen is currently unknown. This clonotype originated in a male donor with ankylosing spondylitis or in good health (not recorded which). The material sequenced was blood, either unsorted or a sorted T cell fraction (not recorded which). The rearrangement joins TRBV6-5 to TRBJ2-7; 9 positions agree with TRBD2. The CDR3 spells CASSSQASGTPYEQYF. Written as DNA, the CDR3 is TGTGCCAGCAGTTCCCAGGCTAGCGGGACCCCCTACGAGCAGTACTTC.